The next 19 T cell receptor beta chains were all read from a single sample in a study of siplizumab effects on memory and regulatory T cells (dated by TCRdb to the late 2010s). Library method: the immunoSEQ multiplex PCR assay. What TCRdb holds here is the immuneACCESS table cut down to in-frame rearrangements. Part of the clones is not present; checked against another copy, under half of the missing clones reflect an unresolved V gene, and the others are unexplained. This sample lists 70,000 to 90,000 clones; about 92% were detected once. The ten biggest clones cover about 4.5% of the sample. Sample: CD8+ T cells sorted from blood. The origin of the receptors is a human donor in good health.

The genes are TRBV14 and TRBJ2-3, with D perhaps matching TRBD2 (5 bases). V gave up 4 bases and J gave up 3 bases, with 8 bases separating them. CDR1 is SGHDN and CDR2 is FVKESK in the germline V gene. CDR3 length: 13 amino acids. Here the CDR3 DNA reads TGTGCCAGCAGCCCGGGGTTAACAGATACGCAGTATTTT. This sequence encodes CASSPGLTDTQYF.

The J gene is TRBJ2-5, the V gene TRBV19; D may be TRBD1 or TRBD2 (5 bases each). CDR3 length equals 15 residues. Trimming cost V 5 bases and J 1 base, with 14 bases left between them. Looked up from germline, CDR1 is LNHDA and CDR2 is SQIVND (reference sequence). CDR3 DNA sequence: TGTGCCAGTAGTTTCCGGGACGCATCCCAAGAGACCCAGTACTTC. Translating it yields CASSFRDASQETQYF.

The chain carries TRBV15 and TRBJ1-5, with a tentative D call TRBD1 (5 bases). This CDR3 spans 15 amino acids. The germline CDR1 and CDR2 sequences are LNHNV and YYDKDF (reference sequence). Trimming took off 0 bases at V and 1 base at J, with 7 bases between the two ends. CDR3 protein: CATSREGGSNQPQHF. CDR3 bases: TGTGCCACCAGCAGAGAGGGGGGAAGCAATCAGCCCCAGCATTTT.

V is TRBV6-5 and J is TRBJ1-1, with D perhaps TRBD1 (5 bases). This CDR3 is built from 14 residues. The ends were cut back, 6 bases at V and 4 bases at J, with 15 bases in the middle. CDR1 is MNHEY and CDR2 is SVGAGI in the germline V gene. In nucleotides, the CDR3 is TGTGCCAGCAGCCTGGGACTGAAGTCCACTGAAGCTTTCTTT. Its protein product is CASSLGLKSTEAFF.

V is TRBV19 and J is TRBJ2-5, with D possibly TRBD1 on 5 matching bases. Trimming removed 1 base from V and 5 bases from J, with 14 bases in between. The V gene's germline CDR1 is LNHDA and CDR2 SQIVND (reference sequence). The CDR3 runs to 15 residues. DNA for the CDR3: TGTGCCAGTAGTATAGTCCCAGGGCCGAGCGAGACCCAGTACTTC. Encoded protein: CASSIVPGPSETQYF.

The chain couples TRBV19 to TRBJ1-1; no reliable D call. The CDR3 extends over 15 amino acids. The V gene's germline CDR1 is LNHDA and CDR2 SQIVND (reference sequence). Trimming pared 0 bases from V and 1 base from J, leaving 9 bases between. The CDR3 sequence is CASSIDGGKNTEAFF. CDR3 DNA: TGTGCCAGTAGTATAGACGGCGGAAAGAACACTGAAGCTTTCTTT.

Here the CDR3 DNA reads TGCGCCAGCAGCCTCGAGGGCTCCTATAATTCACCCCTCCACTTT. This codes for CASSLEGSYNSPLHF. The genes are TRBV4-1 and TRBJ1-6; D is uncertain. Trimming shortened V by 4 bases and J by 0 bases, and 7 bases separated the two germline ends. The CDR3 is 15 amino acids. CDR1 and CDR2 (germline): MGHRA, YSYEKL.

This clone was recorded once. The chain carries TRBV2 and TRBJ2-3; a possible D gene is TRBD1 (6 bases). The CDR3 is made up of 14 amino acids. Between the trimmed V and J ends, which lost 3 bases and 4 bases, there was a span of 11 bases. The germline CDR1 and CDR2 sequences are SNHLY and FYNNEI. In DNA, the CDR3 is TGTGCCAGCAGTGAGGGGGCCGGTGCAGATACGCAGTATTTT. This encodes CASSEGAGADTQYF.

Written as DNA, the CDR3 is TGTGCCAGCAGCGTTAGCGGGGGGGCCGACGAGCAGTACTTC. It specifies CASSVSGGADEQYF. V and J are TRBV7-9 and TRBJ2-7, with TRBD2 identical over 11 bases. The germline gives CDR1 SEHNR, CDR2 FQNEAQ (reference sequence). The CDR3 has 14 amino acids. V lost 5 bases to trimming and J lost 5 bases; unmatched junction nucleotides: 5.

The chain carries TRBV19 and TRBJ1-1; 8 bases map to TRBD1. J lost 4 bases, V lost 5 bases, and 9 bases had no gene match. This CDR3 has 15 amino acids. Germline-derived CDR1 and CDR2 are LNHDA and SQIVND (reference sequence). The CDR3, as DNA: TGTGCCAGTAGTTTGGCAGGGGGCTCGGGCACTGAAGCTTTCTTT. It yields the protein CASSLAGGSGTEAFF.

The chain carries TRBV29-1 and TRBJ2-3; D is unclear. CDR3 length: 12 amino acids. With 6 bases removed from V and 0 bases from J, the gap between germline ends came to 7 bases. Germline CDR1 SQVTM, CDR2 ANQGSEA. CDR3 bases: TGCAGCGTCCCAGGAAGCACAGATACGCAGTATTTT. Encoded protein: CSVPGSTDTQYF.

This chain uses TRBV5-4 with TRBJ2-7; D call uncertain. Germline V gene lookup returns CDR1 SGHNT and CDR2 YYREEE (reference sequence). Deletions cut 3 bases from V and 4 bases from J, with 5 bases between. The CDR3 length is 11 residues. CDR3: CASSSEYEQYF. The CDR3 DNA sequence: TGTGCCAGCAGCTCGGAGTACGAGCAGTACTTC.

The V and J genes are TRBV4-3 and TRBJ2-7; D perhaps matches TRBD1 (5 bases). Deletions cut 0 bases from V and 4 bases from J, with 19 bases between. The CDR3 has 17 residues. Germline values: CDR1 LGHNA, CDR2 YSLEER. In DNA, the CDR3 is TGCGCCAGCAGCCAAGATCATAGGAGTGTGGGGCTTTACGAGCAGTACTTC. Its protein is CASSQDHRSVGLYEQYF.

A note on this clone: This sample also contains other DNA sequences that code for the same CDR3. The chain carries TRBV7-9 and TRBJ2-2; TRBD1 matches at 7 bases. Trimming cost V 9 bases and J 4 bases; bases outside gene matches: 11. Germline CDR1 is SEHNR and CDR2 is FQNEAQ (reference sequence). The CDR3 has 15 residues. DNA of the CDR3: TGTGCCAGTAGCACTCCGACAGGGTTCACCGGGGAGCTGTTTTTT. It specifies CASSTPTGFTGELFF.

V is TRBV18 and J is TRBJ2-5, with D possibly called TRBD1 or TRBD2 (5 bases each). The V end was cut by 2 bases, the J end by 1 base, with 20 bases between. The CDR3 is 18 amino acids. Germline CDR1 is KGHSH and CDR2 is LQKENI. This CDR3 reads CASSPDPVGLGPQETQYF. The CDR3 nucleotides read TGTGCCAGCTCACCAGACCCCGTCGGTTTGGGACCCCAAGAGACCCAGTACTTC.

The V and J genes are TRBV13 and TRBJ2-3; TRBD2 is a possible D gene (6 bases). V gave up 3 bases and J gave up 3 bases, with 10 bases separating them. Germline CDR1 and CDR2: PRHDT and FYEKMQ (reference sequence). CDR3 size: 14 residues. This CDR3 is CASSFGRGTDTQYF. The CDR3 DNA reads TGTGCCAGCAGCTTTGGCCGGGGGACAGATACGCAGTATTTT.

The V and J genes are TRBV19 and TRBJ2-3, with no clear D. The CDR3 has 12 amino acids. The V gene lost 5 bases and the J gene lost 3 bases, with 6 bases spanning the gap. Germline V gene lookup returns CDR1 LNHDA and CDR2 SQIVND (reference sequence). The CDR3 region has the DNA TGTGCCAGTAGTGTCGGGACAGATACGCAGTATTTT. Protein sequence: CASSVGTDTQYF.

This chain uses TRBV27 with TRBJ1-2; D remains unclear. Trimming left V 6 bases short and J 7 bases short, with 21 bases between. Per the germline V gene, CDR1 is MNHEY and CDR2 is SMNVEV (reference sequence). The length of the CDR3 is 15 residues. The CDR3 DNA is TGTGCCAGCAGGAACATCGGTCCAGAAGTGGGTGGCTACACCTTC. This codes for CASRNIGPEVGGYTF.

The chain couples TRBV12-1 to TRBJ2-7; no DNA check was done on the table's D call, TRBD1. TRBV12-1 is a known pseudogene. The CDR3 runs to 9 residues. The CDR3 bases are TGTGCCAGCAGCTGGGCCATGCACTTC. Translation: CASSWAMHF.